This T cell receptor (beta chain) was recovered during a study of blood T cell repertoires in COVID-19. The table came from immunoSEQ multiplex PCR; TCRdb's copy has only in-frame clones and leaves some out. The sample records about 180,000 clones, 80% to 90% being singletons. This clone occurred a few times. Germline V gives CDR1 MGHRA, CDR2 YSYEKL. The CDR3 runs to 17 residues. Trimming shortened V by 0 bases and J by 4 bases, and 19 bases separated the two germline ends. This clonotype was obtained from a man between 60 and 75 years old with acute or convalescent COVID-19. Source material: peripheral blood. The rearrangement links TRBV4-1 to TRBJ2-7, with D unclear. CDR3 DNA: TGCGCCAGCAGCCAAGAGGCCCCGCTGGCGGAGTCGTACGAGCAGTACTTC. It translates to CASSQEAPLAESYEQYF.